One sample yielded the 14 T cell receptor beta chains listed below, sequenced in a study of blood T cell repertoires in COVID-19. Sequencing used immunoSEQ multiplex PCR; TCRdb keeps in-frame clones, though not all of them. The repertoire includes around 230,000 clones, around nine tenths of them detected once, and 3% to 4% sits in the top ten. Sequencing used PBMCs or T cells enriched from blood (not recorded which). The source of these receptors is a young woman with acute COVID-19.

The V gene is TRBV10-2, the J gene TRBJ1-2; 7 nucleotides agree with TRBD1. With 4 bases clipped from V and 6 bases from J, the junction kept 5 bases outside the gene matches. From germline, CDR1 is WSHSY and CDR2 SAAADI. The CDR3 runs to 13 residues. CDR3 loop: CASSGDREDGYTF. CDR3 coding DNA: TGCGCCAGCAGTGGCGACAGGGAGGATGGCTACACCTTC.

This chain links TRBV28 with TRBJ2-1; 7 nucleotides agree with TRBD2. CDR3 length equals 14 residues. Germline CDR1 MDHEN, CDR2 SYDVKM. V dropped 5 bases and J dropped 7; count of bases not matched to a gene: 8. CDR3 in amino acids: CASSRGREVNEQFF. The CDR3 DNA reads as TGTGCCAGCAGTAGGGGACGGGAGGTGAATGAGCAGTTCTTC. Full variable domain (missing parts from reference TRBV28 and TRBJ2-1): DVKVTQSSRYLVKRTGEKVFLECVQDMDHENMFWYRQDPGLGLRLIYFSYDVKMKEKGDIPEGYSVSREKKERFSLILESASTNQTSMYLCASSRGREVNEQFFGPGTRLTVL.

This clone has ten or more counts. The rearrangement uses TRBV27 and TRBJ1-4; maybe TRBD1 (6 bases). Germline CDR1 MNHEY, CDR2 SMNVEV (reference sequence). Trimming pared 6 bases from V and 7 bases from J, leaving 18 bases between. The CDR3 spans 15 residues. CDR3 sequence: CASRPGEGVREKLFF. The CDR3 nucleotides read TGTGCCAGCAGACCAGGGGAGGGTGTCCGTGAAAAACTGTTTTTT. Full variable domain (rest looked up from reference TRBV27 and TRBJ1-4): EAQVTQNPRYLITVTGKKLTVTCSQNMNHEYMSWYRQDPGLGLRQIYYSMNVEVTDKGDVPEGYKVSRKEKRNFPLILESPSPNQTSLYFCASRPGEGVREKLFFGSGTQLSVL.

The chain is built from TRBV11-2 and TRBJ1-1, with a weak D call TRBD1 (5 bases). The germline V gene has CDR1 SGHAT and CDR2 FQNNGV. The CDR3 contains 15 residues. Trimming shortened V by 0 bases and J by 5 bases, and 13 bases separated the two germline ends. CDR3 sequence: CASSLESRVDTEAFF. The CDR3 DNA follows: TGTGCCAGCAGCTTAGAAAGCAGGGTAGATACTGAAGCTTTCTTT.

This rearrangement joins TRBV3-1 (or the pseudogene TRBV3-2) to TRBJ2-3, with 7 bases lining up with TRBD2. The V gene end was trimmed by 4 bases and the J gene end by 5 bases; junction bases not matched to a gene: 12. The CDR3 loop spans 16 amino acids. The germline V gene encodes CDR1 LGHDT and CDR2 YNNKEL (reference sequence). CDR3 nucleotides: TGTGCCAGCAGCCGCAGCGGGGCCGCACCCATAGATACGCAGTATTTT. Its protein product is CASSRSGAAPIDTQYF.

V and J are TRBV7-3 and TRBJ2-5; 10 positions match TRBD2. V dropped 4 bases and J dropped 4; count of bases not matched to a gene: 3. Per the germline V gene, CDR1 is SGHTA and CDR2 is FQGTGA. The CDR3 spans 14 residues. CDR3 amino acids: CASSSSGGRETQYF. CDR3 sequence (DNA): TGTGCCAGCAGCTCTAGCGGGGGTCGAGAGACCCAGTACTTC.

The rearrangement links TRBV11-2 to TRBJ1-5, with 7 bases lining up with TRBD1. CDR3 length equals 15 residues. Unmatched junction bases numbered 3, after V lost 2 bases and J lost 2 bases. Germline V lookup: CDR1 SGHAT, CDR2 FQNNGV. The CDR3, as DNA: TGTGCCAGCAGCTTAACAGGACAGGGCAATCAGCCCCAGCATTTT. Protein: CASSLTGQGNQPQHF.

The V call is TRBV27, the J call TRBJ1-5, with no clear D. Germline values: CDR1 MNHEY, CDR2 SMNVEV (reference sequence). Trimming pared 5 bases from V and 6 bases from J, leaving 11 bases between. The CDR3 is made up of 13 amino acids. CDR3 DNA sequence: TGTGCCAGCAGTACCCGGGGTAGTCAGCCCCAGCATTTT. The encoded protein is CASSTRGSQPQHF.

This chain links TRBV11-3 with TRBJ2-2, with 7 nucleotides matching TRBD1. Germline V CDR1 and CDR2: SGHNT, YENEEA. The V gene end was trimmed by 5 bases and the J gene end by 3 bases; junction bases not matched to a gene: 6. This CDR3 spans 15 amino acids. The CDR3 here is CASSRTGAHTGELFF. DNA for the CDR3: TGTGCCAGCAGCAGAACAGGGGCGCACACCGGGGAGCTGTTTTTT.

The chain combines TRBV15 with TRBJ2-1; D remains unclear. Trimming cost V 5 bases and J 5 bases, with 4 bases left between them. This CDR3 has 11 amino acids. Germline CDR1 is LNHNV and CDR2 is YYDKDF (reference sequence). CDR3 DNA sequence: TGTGCCACCAGCCCTGACAATGAGCAGTTCTTC. Translating gives CATSPDNEQFF. The whole variable domain, remainder taken from reference TRBV15 and TRBJ2-1, is DAMVIQNPRYQVTQFGKPVTLSCSQTLNHNVMYWYQQKSSQAPKLLFHYYDKDFNNEADTPDNFQSRRPNTSFCFLDIRSPGLGDTAMYLCATSPDNEQFFGPGTRLTVL.

This chain uses TRBV5-1 with TRBJ2-1, with 8 nucleotides matching TRBD1. V dropped 0 bases and J dropped 10; count of bases not matched to a gene: 9. The CDR3 totals 15 residues. Looked up from germline, CDR1 is SGHRS and CDR2 is YFSETQ. This CDR3 is CASSLALAGGREQFF. CDR3 in DNA: TGCGCCAGCAGCTTGGCCTTGGCAGGGGGCCGGGAGCAGTTCTTC.

The chain couples TRBV6-2 or TRBV6-3 to TRBJ1-1; D not certain. CDR3 length equals 11 residues. Between the trimmed V and J ends, which lost 6 bases and 6 bases, there was a span of 8 bases. The germline V gene has CDR1 MNHEY and CDR2 SVGEGT. CDR3: CASSRRAEAFF. The CDR3 DNA follows: TGTGCCAGCAGCCGGAGGGCTGAAGCTTTCTTT.

This clone was seen just once. The CDR3 DNA sequence: TGTGGCACGACAGGGGATAATGAAAAACTGTTTTTT. Its translation is CGTTGDNEKLFF. The V call is TRBV25-1, the J call TRBJ1-4; 8 bases fit TRBD1. CDR1 is MGHDK, CDR2 SYGVNS, per germline. The CDR3 extends over 12 amino acids.

V and J are TRBV6-5 and TRBJ1-1; the match to TRBD1 covers 8 bases. V lost 6 bases to trimming and J lost 4 bases; unmatched junction nucleotides: 10. Germline-derived CDR1 and CDR2 are MNHEY and SVGAGI. This CDR3 has 15 amino acids. The DNA for the CDR3 is TGTGCCAGCAGGACAGGGGTCCTTTCGGGCACTGAAGCTTTCTTT. It yields the protein CASRTGVLSGTEAFF.